This is a list of T cell receptor beta chains from one sample in a study of OX40 agonist ivuxolimab in advanced cancers. Assay: immunoSEQ multiplex PCR; the TCRdb copy retains only in-frame clones and omits some. The sample has about 100,000 clones; 75% to 90% are singletons. The starting material was CD4+ or CD8+ T cells sorted from blood, obtained in a trial of the OX40 agonist ivuxolimab. These receptors were taken from an adult with an advanced solid tumor such as melanoma, head and neck, liver or kidney cancer. The CDR3 runs from the conserved cysteine through the conserved F or W. Fields, in order: clone size, D gene, J gene, V gene, CDR3 length, CDR3 protein, CDR3 DNA. A D gene is named only where the DNA matches it firmly. Rows give clone size only sometimes, using once, few, many, or a class for an expanded clone.

>NA|NA|TRBJ2-2|TRBV2|15
CASSEEFGGTGELFF
TGTGCCAGCAGTGAAGAGTTCGGCGGGACCGGGGAGCTGTTTTTT
>NA|NA|TRBJ2-2|TRBV5-6|14
CASSLAGYGGELFF
TGTGCCAGCAGCCTCGCGGGGTATGGCGGGGAGCTGTTTTTT
>NA|NA|TRBJ1-3|TRBV29-1|12
CSATLTGNTIYF
TGCAGCGCCACCCTGACTGGAAACACCATATATTTT
>NA|NA|TRBJ1-2|TRBV28|13
CASSFPPNYGYTF
TGTGCCAGCAGCTTCCCTCCCAATTATGGCTACACCTTC
>once|NA|TRBJ1-2|TRBV6-1|14
CASSDEGWGYGYTF
TGTGCCAGCAGTGATGAGGGCTGGGGCTATGGCTACACCTTC
>NA|NA|TRBJ1-4|TRBV7-9|11
CASSLSWTVVF
TGTGCCAGCAGCTTATCTTGGACAGTTGTATTT
>NA|TRBD2|TRBJ2-7|TRBV6-6|16
CASSYPGLAGVYEQYF
TGTGCCAGCAGTTACCCGGGACTAGCGGGAGTCTACGAGCAGTACTTC
>NA|NA|TRBJ2-5|TRBV28|16
CASSLLLGSAQETQYF
TGTGCCAGCAGTTTACTACTAGGCTCCGCCCAAGAGACCCAGTACTTC
>NA|NA|TRBJ1-2|TRBV6-6|15
CASSYGGDLQRGYTF
TGTGCCAGCAGTTACGGCGGGGACCTTCAGCGGGGCTACACCTTC
>NA|TRBD2|TRBJ2-6|TRBV6-4|17
CASTYGIAGSGANVLTF
TGTGCCAGCACCTACGGGATAGCGGGCTCTGGGGCCAACGTCCTGACTTTC
>NA|TRBD2|TRBJ2-1|TRBV10-3|16
CAISVSAGGRLNEQFF
TGTGCCATCAGTGTATCAGCGGGAGGGCGGCTAAATGAGCAGTTCTTC